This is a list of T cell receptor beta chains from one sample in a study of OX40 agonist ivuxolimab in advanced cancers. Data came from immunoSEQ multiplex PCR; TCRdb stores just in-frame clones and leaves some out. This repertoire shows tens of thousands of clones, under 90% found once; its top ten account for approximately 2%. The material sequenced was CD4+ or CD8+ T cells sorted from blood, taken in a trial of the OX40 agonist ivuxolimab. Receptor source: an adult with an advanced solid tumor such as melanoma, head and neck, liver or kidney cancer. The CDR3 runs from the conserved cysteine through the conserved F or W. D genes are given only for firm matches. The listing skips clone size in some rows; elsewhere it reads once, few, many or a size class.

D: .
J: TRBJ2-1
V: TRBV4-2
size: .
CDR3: CASSQLNPVSSSEQFF
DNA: TGTGCCAGCAGCCAATTGAATCCAGTGTCGAGTTCTGAGCAGTTCTTC

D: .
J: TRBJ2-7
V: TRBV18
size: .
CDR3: CASSPPMLGGEQYF
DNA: TGTGCCAGCTCACCACCGATGCTTGGCGGCGAGCAGTACTTC

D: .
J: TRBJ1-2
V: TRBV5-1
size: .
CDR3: CASSLDGRESGGYTF
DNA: TGCGCCAGCAGCTTGGACGGGAGGGAATCGGGTGGCTACACCTTC

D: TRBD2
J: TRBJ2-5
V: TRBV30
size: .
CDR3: CAWTPSGGQETQYF
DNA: TGTGCCTGGACCCCTAGCGGGGGGCAAGAGACCCAGTACTTC

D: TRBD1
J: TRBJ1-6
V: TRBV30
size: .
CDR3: CAWSVSAGGVSYNSPLHF
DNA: TGTGCCTGGAGTGTATCGGCAGGGGGCGTGTCCTATAATTCACCCCTCCACTTT

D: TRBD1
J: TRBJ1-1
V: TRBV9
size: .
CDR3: CASSPGTGGQEAFF
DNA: TGTGCCAGCAGCCCCGGGACAGGGGGACAGGAAGCTTTCTTT

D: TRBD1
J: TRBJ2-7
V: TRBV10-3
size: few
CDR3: CAITRGQGAEQYF
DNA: TGTGCCATCACCCGAGGACAGGGCGCGGAGCAGTACTTC

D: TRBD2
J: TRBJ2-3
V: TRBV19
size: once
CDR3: CASSTWTGLDADTQYF
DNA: TGTGCCAGTAGTACTTGGACGGGACTAGATGCTGATACGCAGTATTTT

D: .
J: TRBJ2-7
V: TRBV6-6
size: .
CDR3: CASSPGSSYEQYF
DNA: TGTGCCAGCAGTCCGGGAAGCTCCTACGAGCAGTACTTC

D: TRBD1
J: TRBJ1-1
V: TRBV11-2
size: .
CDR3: CASSTQGATEAFF
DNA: TGTGCCAGCAGTACACAGGGGGCAACTGAAGCTTTCTTT

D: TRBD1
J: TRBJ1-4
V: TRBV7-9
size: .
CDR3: CASYRTGAVGRNEKLFF
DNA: TGTGCCAGCTATCGGACAGGGGCCGTAGGACGAAATGAAAAACTGTTTTTT

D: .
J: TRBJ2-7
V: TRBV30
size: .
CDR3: CAWSVPFGGASEQYF
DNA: TGTGCCTGGAGTGTGCCTTTTGGCGGGGCGAGCGAGCAGTACTTC

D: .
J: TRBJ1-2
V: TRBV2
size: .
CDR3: CASSENADRTWSYTF
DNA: TGTGCCAGCAGTGAAAACGCGGACAGAACGTGGAGCTACACCTTC

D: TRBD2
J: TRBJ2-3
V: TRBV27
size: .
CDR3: CASRRQGTSGGVFDTQYF
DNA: TGTGCCAGCCGGAGACAGGGGACTAGCGGGGGGGTTTTTGATACGCAGTATTTT

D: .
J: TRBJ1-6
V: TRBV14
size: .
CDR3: CASSPSYSPLHF
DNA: TGTGCCAGCAGCCCGTCGTATTCACCCCTCCACTTT

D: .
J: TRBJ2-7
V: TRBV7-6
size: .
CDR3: CASSPGTYEQYF
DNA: TGTGCCAGCAGCCCGGGAACCTACGAGCAGTACTTC

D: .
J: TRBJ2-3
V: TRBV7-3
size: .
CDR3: CASSLGGWADTQYF
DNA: TGTGCCAGCAGCTTGGGGGGTTGGGCAGATACGCAGTATTTT

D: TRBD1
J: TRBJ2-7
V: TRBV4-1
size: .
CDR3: CASSHDRGLTYEQYF
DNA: TGCGCCAGCAGCCATGACAGGGGTTTGACCTACGAGCAGTACTTC

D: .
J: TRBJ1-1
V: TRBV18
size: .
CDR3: CASSPRPIMNTEAFF
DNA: TGTGCCAGCTCCCCACGTCCGATCATGAACACTGAAGCTTTCTTT

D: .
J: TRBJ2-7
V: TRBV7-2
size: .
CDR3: CASSSPSNLAVSGEQYF
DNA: TGTGCCAGCAGCTCTCCGTCTAATCTGGCCGTGAGTGGGGAGCAGTACTTC

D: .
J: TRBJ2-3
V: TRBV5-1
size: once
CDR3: CASSLAADTQYF
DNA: TGCGCCAGCAGCTTGGCTGCAGATACGCAGTATTTT

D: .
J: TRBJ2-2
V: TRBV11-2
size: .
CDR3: CASSHRQALNTGELFF
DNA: TGTGCCAGCAGCCACCGACAGGCCCTGAACACCGGGGAGCTGTTTTTT

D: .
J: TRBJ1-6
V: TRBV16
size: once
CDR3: CASSQPGVDTYNSPLHF
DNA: TGTGCCAGCAGCCAACCAGGGGTGGACACCTATAATTCACCCCTCCACTTT

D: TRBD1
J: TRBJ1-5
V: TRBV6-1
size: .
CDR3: CASSDQGAGQPQHF
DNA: TGTGCCAGCAGTGACCAGGGGGCCGGGCAGCCCCAGCATTTT

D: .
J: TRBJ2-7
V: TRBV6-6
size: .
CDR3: CASARQADYEQYF
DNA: TGTGCCAGCGCTAGACAGGCGGACTACGAGCAGTACTTC

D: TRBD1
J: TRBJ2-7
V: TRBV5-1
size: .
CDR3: CASSLARGSPYEQYF
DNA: TGCGCCAGCAGCTTGGCCAGGGGGTCACCCTACGAGCAGTACTTC

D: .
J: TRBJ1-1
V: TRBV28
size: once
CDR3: CASSMVRTEAFF
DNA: TGTGCCAGCAGTATGGTGCGGACTGAAGCTTTCTTT

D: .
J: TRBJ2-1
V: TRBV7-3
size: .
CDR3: CASSLEGQAYNEQFF
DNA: TGTGCCAGCAGCTTAGAGGGGCAGGCCTACAATGAGCAGTTCTTC

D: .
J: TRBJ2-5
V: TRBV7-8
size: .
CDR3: CASRWVPRVQETQYF
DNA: TGTGCCAGCAGATGGGTGCCTAGGGTACAGGAGACCCAGTACTTC

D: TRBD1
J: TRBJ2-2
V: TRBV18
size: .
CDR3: CASSPQQGQTGELFF
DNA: TGTGCCAGCTCACCACAACAGGGGCAAACCGGGGAGCTGTTTTTT

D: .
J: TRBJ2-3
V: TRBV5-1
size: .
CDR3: CASSRTTSDTQYF
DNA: TGCGCCAGCAGCAGGACCACCTCAGATACGCAGTATTTT

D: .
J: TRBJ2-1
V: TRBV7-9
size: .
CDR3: CASSLEEGGQFF
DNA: TGTGCCAGCAGCTTAGAGGAGGGAGGGCAGTTCTTC

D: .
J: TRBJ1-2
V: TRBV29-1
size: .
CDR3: CSEGSGYTF
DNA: TGCAGCGAGGGGTCTGGCTACACCTTC

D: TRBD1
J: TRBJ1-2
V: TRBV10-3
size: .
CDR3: CAIQGQGARGYTF
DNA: TGTGCCATCCAGGGACAGGGGGCGCGCGGCTACACCTTC

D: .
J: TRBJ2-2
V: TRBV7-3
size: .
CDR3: CASRLTGDGELFF
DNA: TGTGCCAGCCGACTTACGGGGGACGGGGAGCTGTTTTTT

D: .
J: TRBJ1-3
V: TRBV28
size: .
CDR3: CASKQGGGNTIYF
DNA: TGTGCCAGCAAACAGGGAGGAGGAAACACCATATATTTT

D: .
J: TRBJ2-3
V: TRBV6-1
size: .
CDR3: CASSELSFTDTQYF
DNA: TGTGCCAGCAGTGAACTGTCCTTCACAGATACGCAGTATTTT

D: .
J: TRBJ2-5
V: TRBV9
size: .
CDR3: CASSVRLWTWETQYF
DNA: TGTGCCAGCAGCGTACGACTGTGGACGTGGGAGACCCAGTACTTC

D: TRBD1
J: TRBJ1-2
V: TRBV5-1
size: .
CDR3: CASSSMWTGGYTF
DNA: TGCGCCAGCAGCAGTATGTGGACAGGGGGCTACACCTTC

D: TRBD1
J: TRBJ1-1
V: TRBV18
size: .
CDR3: CASSPIPGQDTEAFF
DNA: TGTGCCAGCTCACCAATACCGGGACAGGACACTGAAGCTTTCTTT